These 27 T cell receptor beta chains originate from one sample sequenced in a study of blood T cell repertoires in COVID-19. The table came from immunoSEQ multiplex PCR; TCRdb's copy has only in-frame clones and leaves some out. The repertoire holds over 150,000 clones, with more than 60% as singletons. Specimen: peripheral blood. The source of these receptors is a woman aged 45-65 years with acute or convalescent COVID-19.

The chain recombines TRBV20-1 with TRBJ1-2; TRBD1 agrees at 9 bases. With 3 bases clipped from V and 3 bases from J, the junction kept 2 bases outside the gene matches. The germline V gene has CDR1 DFQATT and CDR2 SNEGSKA (reference sequence). The CDR3 is 13 residues long. As DNA, the CDR3 is TGCAGTGCTAGTCACAGGGGGCACTATGGCTACACCTTC. Encoded protein: CSASHRGHYGYTF.

The rearrangement links TRBV6-6 to TRBJ2-7; TRBD1 matches 11 bases. Germline lookup yields CDR1 MNHNY and CDR2 SVGAGI (reference sequence). CDR3 length: 15 residues. V was pared by 6 bases and J by 7 bases, with 11 bases of the junction left unmatched. CDR3 nucleotides: TGTGCCAGCAGACCCGGGACAGGGGGGGAGTATGAGCAGTACTTC. Its translation is CASRPGTGGEYEQYF.

This sequence joins TRBV20-1 and TRBJ1-2; D not resolved. V shed 3 bases and J shed 13 bases, with 9 bases lying between them. The CDR3 is 9 amino acids. CDR1 and CDR2 from the germline V gene are DFQATT and SNEGSKA (reference sequence). Here the CDR3 reads CSASFPLTF. The DNA of the CDR3 is TGCAGTGCTAGCTTCCCCCTCACCTTC.

V gene TRBV18 combines with J gene TRBJ2-3, with 9 bases aligning to TRBD2. CDR3 length: 15 amino acids. Germline CDR1 and CDR2: KGHSH and LQKENI. The J segment lost 5 bases and the V segment lost 3 bases, leaving 6 bases of the junction unmatched. Here the CDR3 DNA reads TGTGCCAGCTCACCCCGCGGGGGGGCGGAAGATACGCAGTATTTT. Translating it yields CASSPRGGAEDTQYF.

The chain carries TRBV28 and TRBJ1-2, with D uncertain. V shed 4 bases and J shed 5 bases, with 20 bases lying between them. The CDR3 has 16 amino acids. Germline loops: CDR1 MDHEN, CDR2 SYDVKM. As DNA, the CDR3 is TGTGCCAGCAGTTCCTCCCGGAGCCCCCACTCTTATGGCTACACCTTC. It translates to CASSSSRSPHSYGYTF.

The chain carries TRBV5-1 and TRBJ1-6; 10 nucleotides align to TRBD1. The CDR3 has 16 amino acids. The germline V gene encodes CDR1 SGHRS and CDR2 YFSETQ. V shed 3 bases, J shed 7 bases, and the junction held 7 bases outside the gene matches. CDR3 in DNA: TGCGCCAGCAGCTCACTTCCGGGACAGGGGAATTCACCCCTCCACTTT. Translated: CASSSLPGQGNSPLHF.

The V gene is TRBV18, the J gene TRBJ1-1, with 7 bases aligning to TRBD1. V shed 5 bases and J 3 bases; nucleotides not matched to a gene: 9. The CDR3 extends over 15 amino acids. Germline lookup yields CDR1 KGHSH and CDR2 LQKENI. CDR3 sequence reads: CASSTAGTAYTEAFF. The CDR3 nucleotides read TGTGCCAGCTCAACCGCTGGGACAGCCTACACTGAAGCTTTCTTT.

This clone was observed a single time. The V and J genes are TRBV7-9 and TRBJ2-1; 7 bases match TRBD2. The CDR3 consists of 15 residues. Germline lookup yields CDR1 SEHNR and CDR2 FQNEAQ (reference sequence). The trim removed 6 bases at V and 2 bases at J, leaving 7 bases unmatched. The CDR3 is CASSGAGAAYNEQFF. CDR3 sequence (DNA): TGTGCCAGCAGTGGGGCGGGAGCTGCCTACAATGAGCAGTTCTTC. Drawing the rest from reference TRBV7-9 and TRBJ2-1, the complete variable domain is DTGVSQNPRHKITKRGQNVTFRCDPISEHNRLYWYRQTLGQGPEFLTYFQNEAQLEKSRLLSDRFSAERPKGSFSTLEIQRTEQGDSAMYLCASSGAGAAYNEQFFGPGTRLTVL.

CDR3 sequence reads: CASSLRQREAFF. The CDR3 DNA reads TGTGCCAGCAGCCTACGACAAAGAGAAGCTTTCTTT. The chain links TRBV7-2 to TRBJ1-1; unclear D gene. The CDR3 length is 12 residues. Germline V CDR1 and CDR2: SGHTA, FQGNSA. V dropped 5 bases and J dropped 8 bases, with 12 bases sitting between them.

The V call is TRBV24-1, the J call TRBJ2-1; D is perhaps TRBD2 (7 bases). Deletions cut 5 bases from V and 0 bases from J, with 10 bases between. Germline CDR1 reads KGHDR; CDR2 reads SFDVKD. The CDR3 is made up of 15 amino acids. CDR3 DNA sequence: TGTGCCACCAGTGGGCGGGGGCGCTCCTACAATGAGCAGTTCTTC. Translated, it gives CATSGRGRSYNEQFF.

V is TRBV6-5 and J is TRBJ1-1; D might be TRBD1 (5 bases). V was pared by 7 bases and J by 1 base, with 10 bases between. CDR3 length: 13 amino acids. The germline V gene encodes CDR1 MNHEY and CDR2 SVGAGI. The DNA for the CDR3 is TGTGCCAGCACCACGGGGGGGAACACTGAAGCTTTCTTT. Protein product: CASTTGGNTEAFF.

CDR3 sequence: CATSDSRGTGRSYEQYF. DNA of the CDR3: TGTGCCACCAGTGATTCTCGAGGGACAGGGCGATCCTACGAGCAGTACTTC. The rearrangement uses TRBV24-1 and TRBJ2-7, with 9 bases aligning to TRBD1. This CDR3 spans 17 amino acids. The junction had 8 bases not matched to a gene; V was cut back by 2 bases and J by 1 base. The germline V gene has CDR1 KGHDR and CDR2 SFDVKD.

The chain couples TRBV7-9 to TRBJ2-1; 9 nucleotides align to TRBD2. V was clipped by 1 base and J by 7 bases; unmatched bases: 8. CDR1 and CDR2 from the germline V gene are SEHNR and FQNEAQ (reference sequence). The CDR3 consists of 16 residues. The CDR3 DNA sequence: TGTGCCAGCAGCTTAGAGGCTAGCGGGAATCCGAATGAGCAGTTCTTC. It codes for CASSLEASGNPNEQFF.

CDR3 coding DNA: TGCAGTGCTAGAGAACAGGAGCAGTTCTTC. Protein product: CSAREQEQFF. The chain uses TRBV20-1 and TRBJ2-1; D gene uncertain. Germline V gene data show CDR1 as DFQATT and CDR2 as SNEGSKA (reference sequence). Trimming removed 0 bases from V and 10 bases from J, with 4 bases in between. This CDR3 region has 10 residues.

A few counts support this clone. V usage is TRBV19 and J usage is TRBJ2-2; D may be TRBD2 (6 bases). The V gene lost 7 bases and the J gene lost 0 bases, with 15 bases spanning the gap. This CDR3 is 16 amino acids long. From germline, CDR1 is LNHDA and CDR2 SQIVND (reference sequence). In DNA, the CDR3 is TGTGCCAGTACCCTTCTCGGGGGACCGAACACCGGGGAGCTGTTTTTT. This encodes CASTLLGGPNTGELFF.

This chain links TRBV10-3 with TRBJ2-3; 10 bases fit TRBD2. V lost 4 bases to trimming and J lost 0 bases; unmatched junction nucleotides: 4. The CDR3 runs 16 residues. Germline V lookup: CDR1 ENHRY, CDR2 SYGVKD. The CDR3, as DNA: TGTGCCATCAGTGTAAATAGCGGGGGGAGCACAGATACGCAGTATTTT. This encodes CAISVNSGGSTDTQYF.

The CDR3 is CAWSLYNEQFF. The DNA of the CDR3 is TGTGCCTGGAGCCTTTACAATGAGCAGTTCTTC. The gene calls are TRBV30 and TRBJ2-1; D remains unclear. CDR3 length: 11 amino acids. The V gene's germline CDR1 is GTSNPN and CDR2 SVGIG (reference sequence). V dropped 3 bases and J dropped 4 bases, with 4 bases sitting between them. Together with reference TRBV30 and TRBJ2-1, the CDR3 gives the full variable domain: SQTIHQWPATLVQPVGSPLSLECTVEGTSNPNLYWYRQAAGRGLQLLFYSVGIGQISSEVPQNLSASRPQDRQFILSSKKLLLSDSGFYLCAWSLYNEQFFGPGTRLTVL.

The CDR3 spells CASSRLVSGATGELFF. CDR3 DNA sequence: TGTGCCAGCAGCCGTTTGGTTAGCGGGGCGACCGGGGAGCTGTTTTTT. The chain recombines TRBV3-1 (or the pseudogene TRBV3-2) with TRBJ2-2, with 8 bases identical to TRBD2. The CDR3 runs 16 residues. Germline V gene data show CDR1 as LGHDT and CDR2 as YNNKEL (reference sequence). V trimming: 4 bases; J trimming: 5 bases; junction bases outside the gene matches: 9.

This clone was counted many times. The gene calls are TRBV24-1 and TRBJ2-3, with 7 bases identical to TRBD2. V dropped 6 bases and J dropped 2; count of bases not matched to a gene: 4. The CDR3 is made up of 14 amino acids. The V gene's germline CDR1 is KGHDR and CDR2 SFDVKD. For the CDR3, the DNA is TGTGCCACCAGTCTGGGGGGGTACACAGATACGCAGTATTTT. Its translation is CATSLGGYTDTQYF.

The rearrangement uses TRBV5-1 and TRBJ1-5; no reliable D call. Germline CDR1 and CDR2: SGHRS and YFSETQ. V was cut by 5 bases and J by 0 bases, with 39 bases left in between. The CDR3 runs to 24 residues. CDR3 region: CASRTTLPSDRAGRQRGSNQPQHF. The CDR3 DNA is TGCGCCAGCAGAACAACCCTCCCAAGTGATAGGGCCGGGAGGCAGCGGGGTAGCAATCAGCCCCAGCATTTT.

This clone was detected only once. V and J are TRBV19 and TRBJ1-2, with D maybe TRBD1 (5 bases). V gave up 4 bases and J gave up 4 bases, with 10 bases separating them. Germline-derived CDR1 and CDR2 are LNHDA and SQIVND (reference sequence). The CDR3 runs to 13 residues. CDR3 amino acids: CASSKSTVYGYTF. The DNA of the CDR3 is TGTGCCAGTAGTAAATCGACAGTCTATGGCTACACCTTC.

Comments on this clone: Different DNA sequences within this sample yield the same CDR3. The J gene is TRBJ2-7, the V gene TRBV7-2, with 9 bases that match TRBD1. CDR3 length equals 14 residues. Looked up from germline, CDR1 is SGHTA and CDR2 is FQGNSA. V was pared by 3 bases and J by 1 base, with 1 base of the junction left unmatched. The CDR3 DNA reads as TGTGCCAGCAGCTTGGACAGGGGTTCCTACGAGCAGTACTTC. It yields the protein CASSLDRGSYEQYF.

The chain joins TRBV3-1 (or the pseudogene TRBV3-2) to TRBJ2-5, with TRBD2 identical over 7 bases. Germline V gene data show CDR1 as LGHDT and CDR2 as YNNKEL (reference sequence). V lost 4 bases, J lost 5 bases, and 7 bases stayed unmatched. The CDR3 length is 14 residues. In DNA form, the CDR3 reads TGTGCCAGCAGCCCGGCGGGGCGGGAGGAGACCCAGTACTTC. It yields the protein CASSPAGREETQYF.

The CDR3 DNA sequence: TGTGCCAGCAACCGCGGGGGTGTGGGCACAGATACGCAGTATTTT. Residues: CASNRGGVGTDTQYF. The chain employs TRBV6-5 and TRBJ2-3; TRBD2 agrees at 7 bases. V lost 7 bases to trimming and J lost 1 base; unmatched junction nucleotides: 8. Germline loops: CDR1 MNHEY, CDR2 SVGAGI. CDR3 length: 15 amino acids.

The chain is built from TRBV30 and TRBJ1-6; 7 nucleotides line up with TRBD1. V was pared by 7 bases and J by 2 bases, with 2 bases of the junction left unmatched. This CDR3 is built from 13 residues. Germline V gene lookup returns CDR1 GTSNPN and CDR2 SVGIG (reference sequence). CDR3 DNA: TGTGCCTCCCAGGGGGCCTATAATTCACCCCTCCACTTT. Translating it yields CASQGAYNSPLHF.

The J gene is TRBJ2-7, the V gene TRBV6-5; tentative D call: TRBD1 (6 bases). This CDR3 is 12 amino acids long. V gave up 4 bases and J gave up 7 bases, with 11 bases separating them. Germline values: CDR1 MNHEY, CDR2 SVGAGI. The CDR3 bases are TGTGCCAGCAGTTCCCTACAGGGTGAGCAGTACTTC. Its translation is CASSSLQGEQYF.

This chain connects TRBV4-1 to TRBJ1-2; possibly TRBD1 for D (5 bases). The ends were cut back, 1 base at V and 2 bases at J, with 17 bases in the middle. This CDR3 comprises 17 residues. The germline V gene has CDR1 MGHRA and CDR2 YSYEKL. In DNA form, the CDR3 reads TGCGCCAGCAGCCAAGCCCACGAGGGGAGGGGAAACTATGGCTACACCTTC. Translation: CASSQAHEGRGNYGYTF.